This entry is about one T cell receptor beta chain. The CDR3 consists of 11 residues. Between the trimmed V and J ends, which lost 6 bases and 5 bases, there was a span of 7 bases. From germline, CDR1 is WNHNN and CDR2 SYGVQD (reference sequence). These data come from a study of shared clonotypes between healthy human individuals. Measured with immunoSEQ multiplex PCR; TCRdb has only the in-frame clones, and not every one. The data show fewer than 850,000 clones, with less than 80% seen just once and around 2% held by the top ten. The chain couples TRBV10-1 to TRBJ1-2; D is uncertain. This TCR was sampled from a woman in her twenties or thirties in good health. Sequences were obtained from memory CD4+ T cells sorted from blood. Subset noted: CD45RA-negative fraction. The CDR3 sequence: CASRDAYGYTF. In nucleotides, the CDR3 is TGCGCCAGCAGGGATGCTTATGGCTACACCTTC.